Listed here is a single TCR beta chain. Its specificity is not known. Each and every patient relapsed after autologous stem cell transplantation, and patients got differing brentuximab vedotin exposure. The sample belongs to a study of PD-1 blockade in classical Hodgkin lymphoma. Study observations and caveats: Exclusion was the outcome for patients who began nivolumab under 1 year after ASCT. Why repertoires differed is undefined; disease activity or prior therapy possibly contributed.

The germline V gene has CDR1 LNHDA and CDR2 SQIVND (reference sequence). After removal of 3 bases from V and 2 bases from J, the junction contained 1 base not matched to a gene. The CDR3 covers 15 residues. Clones were sequenced by immunoSEQ multiplex PCR, and TCRdb holds only the in-frame ones, with some missing. This sample has about 40,000 clones; around 87% occur once, and the top ten carry roughly 9%. The source is a human donor with classical Hodgkin lymphoma. The chain recombines TRBV19 with TRBJ2-5, with 12 bases lining up with TRBD2. The sequences come from peripheral blood mononuclear cells (PBMCs), collected at baseline. The CDR3 bases are TGTGCCAGTAGTATGGGACTAGCGGGTCAAGAGACCCAGTACTTC. Encoded protein: CASSMGLAGQETQYF.